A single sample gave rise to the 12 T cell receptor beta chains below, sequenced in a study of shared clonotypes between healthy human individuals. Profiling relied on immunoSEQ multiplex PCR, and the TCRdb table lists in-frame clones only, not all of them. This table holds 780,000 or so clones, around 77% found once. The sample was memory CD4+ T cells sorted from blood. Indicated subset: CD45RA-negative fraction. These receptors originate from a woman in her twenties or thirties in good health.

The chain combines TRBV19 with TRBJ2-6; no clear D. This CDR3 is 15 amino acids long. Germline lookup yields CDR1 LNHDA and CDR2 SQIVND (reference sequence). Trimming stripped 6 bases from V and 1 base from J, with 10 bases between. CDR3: CASSERASGANVLTF. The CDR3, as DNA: TGTGCCAGTAGCGAGAGAGCTTCTGGGGCCAACGTCCTGACTTTC.

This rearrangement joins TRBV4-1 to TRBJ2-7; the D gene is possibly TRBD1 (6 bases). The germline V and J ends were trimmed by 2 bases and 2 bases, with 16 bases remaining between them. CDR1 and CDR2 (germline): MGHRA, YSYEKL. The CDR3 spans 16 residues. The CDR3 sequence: CASSQHAGTRTYEQYF. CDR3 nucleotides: TGCGCCAGCAGCCAACATGCCGGGACACGAACCTACGAGCAGTACTTC.

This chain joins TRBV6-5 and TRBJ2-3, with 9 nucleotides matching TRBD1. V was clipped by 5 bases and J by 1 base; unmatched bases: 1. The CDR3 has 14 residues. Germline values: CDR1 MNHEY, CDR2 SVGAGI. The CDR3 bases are TGTGCCAGCAGTCGGACAGGGGGCACAGATACGCAGTATTTT. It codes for CASSRTGGTDTQYF.

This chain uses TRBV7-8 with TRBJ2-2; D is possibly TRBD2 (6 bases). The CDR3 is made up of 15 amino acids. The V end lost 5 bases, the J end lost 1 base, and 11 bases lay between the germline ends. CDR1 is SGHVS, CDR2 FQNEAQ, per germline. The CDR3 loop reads CASSKEGLNTGELFF. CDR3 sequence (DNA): TGTGCCAGCAGCAAAGAGGGACTGAACACCGGGGAGCTGTTTTTT.

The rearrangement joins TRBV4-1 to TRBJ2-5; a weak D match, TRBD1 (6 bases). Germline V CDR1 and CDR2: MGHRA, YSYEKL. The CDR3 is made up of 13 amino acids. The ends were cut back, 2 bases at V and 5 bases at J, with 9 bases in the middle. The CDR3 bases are TGCGCCAGCAGCCAAACACAGGGTGAGACCCAGTACTTC. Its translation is CASSQTQGETQYF.

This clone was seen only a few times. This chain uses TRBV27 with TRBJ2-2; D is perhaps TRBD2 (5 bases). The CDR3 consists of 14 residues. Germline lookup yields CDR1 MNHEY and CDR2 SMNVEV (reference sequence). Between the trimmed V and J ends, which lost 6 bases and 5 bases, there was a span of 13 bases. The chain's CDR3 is CASRPGVDTGELFF. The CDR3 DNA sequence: TGTGCCAGCAGGCCCGGGGTGGATACCGGGGAGCTGTTTTTT.

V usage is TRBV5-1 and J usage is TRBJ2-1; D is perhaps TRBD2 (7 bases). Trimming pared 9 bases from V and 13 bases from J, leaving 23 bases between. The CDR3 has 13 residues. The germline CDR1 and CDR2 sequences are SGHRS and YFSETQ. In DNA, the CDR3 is TGCGCCACCGGGACACAGGGAGGGGGGGCTCAGTTCTTC. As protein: CATGTQGGGAQFF.

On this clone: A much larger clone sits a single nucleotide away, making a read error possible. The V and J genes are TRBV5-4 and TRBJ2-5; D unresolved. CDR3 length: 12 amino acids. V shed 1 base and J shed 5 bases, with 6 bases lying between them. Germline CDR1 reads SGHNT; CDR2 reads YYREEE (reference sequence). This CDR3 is CASSLTTETQYF. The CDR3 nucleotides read TGTGCCAGCAGCTTGACGACGGAGACCCAGTACTTC.

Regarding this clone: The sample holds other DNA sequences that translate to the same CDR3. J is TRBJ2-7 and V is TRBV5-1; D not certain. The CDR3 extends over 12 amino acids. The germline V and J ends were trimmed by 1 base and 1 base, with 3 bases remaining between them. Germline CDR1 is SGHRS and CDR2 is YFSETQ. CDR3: CASSLTSYEQYF. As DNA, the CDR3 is TGCGCCAGCAGCTTGACATCCTACGAGCAGTACTTC.

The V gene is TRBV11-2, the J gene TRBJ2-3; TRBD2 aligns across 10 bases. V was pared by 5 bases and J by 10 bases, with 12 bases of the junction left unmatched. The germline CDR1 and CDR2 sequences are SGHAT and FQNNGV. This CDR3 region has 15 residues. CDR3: CASSQDEREGQSQYF. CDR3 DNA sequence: TGTGCCAGCAGCCAAGATGAGCGGGAGGGCCAATCGCAGTATTTT. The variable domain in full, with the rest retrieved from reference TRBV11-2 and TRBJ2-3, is EAGVAQSPRYKIIEKRQSVAFWCNPISGHATLYWYQQILGQGPKLLIQFQNNGVVDDSQLPKDRFSAERLKGVDSTLKIQPAKLEDSAVYLCASSQDEREGQSQYFGPGTRLTVL.

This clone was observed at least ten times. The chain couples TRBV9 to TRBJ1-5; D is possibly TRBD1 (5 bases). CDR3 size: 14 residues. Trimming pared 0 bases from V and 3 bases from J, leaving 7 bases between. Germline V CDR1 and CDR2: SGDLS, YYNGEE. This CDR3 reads CASSVAQDNQPQHF. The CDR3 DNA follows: TGTGCCAGCAGCGTAGCACAGGACAATCAGCCCCAGCATTTT.

The CDR3 is CASSLGVGYPSYEQYF. CDR3 DNA sequence: TGTGCCAGCAGTTTAGGGGTCGGGTATCCGTCCTACGAGCAGTACTTC. This chain links TRBV27 with TRBJ2-7, with D unresolved. The CDR3 contains 16 residues. Germline loops: CDR1 MNHEY, CDR2 SMNVEV (reference sequence). V shed 2 bases and J shed 1 base, with 15 bases lying between them.